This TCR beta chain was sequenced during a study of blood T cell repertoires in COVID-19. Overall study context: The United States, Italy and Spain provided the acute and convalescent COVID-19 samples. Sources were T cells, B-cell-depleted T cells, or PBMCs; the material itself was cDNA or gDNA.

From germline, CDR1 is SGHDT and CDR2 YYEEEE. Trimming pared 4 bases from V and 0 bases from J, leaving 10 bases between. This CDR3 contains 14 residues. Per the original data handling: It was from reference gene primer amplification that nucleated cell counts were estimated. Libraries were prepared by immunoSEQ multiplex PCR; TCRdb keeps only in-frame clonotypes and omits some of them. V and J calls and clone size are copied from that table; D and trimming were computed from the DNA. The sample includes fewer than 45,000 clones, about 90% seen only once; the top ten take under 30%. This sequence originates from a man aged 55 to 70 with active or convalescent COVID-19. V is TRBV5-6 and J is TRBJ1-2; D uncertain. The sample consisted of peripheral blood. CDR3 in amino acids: CASSPNTANYGYTF. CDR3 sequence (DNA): TGTGCCAGCAGCCCGAACACAGCTAACTATGGCTACACCTTC.